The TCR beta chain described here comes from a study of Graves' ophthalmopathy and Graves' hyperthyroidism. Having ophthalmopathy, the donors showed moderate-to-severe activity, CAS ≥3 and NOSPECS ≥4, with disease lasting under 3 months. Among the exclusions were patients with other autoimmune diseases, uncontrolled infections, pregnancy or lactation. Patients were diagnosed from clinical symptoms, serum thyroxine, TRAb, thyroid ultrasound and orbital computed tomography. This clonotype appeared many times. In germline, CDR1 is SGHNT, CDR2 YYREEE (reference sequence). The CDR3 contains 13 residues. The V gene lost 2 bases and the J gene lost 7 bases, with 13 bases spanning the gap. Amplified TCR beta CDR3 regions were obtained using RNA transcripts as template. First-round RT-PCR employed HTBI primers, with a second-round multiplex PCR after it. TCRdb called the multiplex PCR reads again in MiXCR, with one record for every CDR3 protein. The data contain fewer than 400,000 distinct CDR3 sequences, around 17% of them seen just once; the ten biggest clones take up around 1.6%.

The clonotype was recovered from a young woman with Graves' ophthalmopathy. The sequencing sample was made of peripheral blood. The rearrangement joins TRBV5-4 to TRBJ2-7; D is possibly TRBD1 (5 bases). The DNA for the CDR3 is TGTGCCAGCAGCTTTACAGACTCAGGGGAGCAGTACTTC. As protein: CASSFTDSGEQYF.